This T cell receptor (beta chain) was sequenced during a study of PD-1 blockade in classical Hodgkin lymphoma. General study findings and limits: Newly diagnosed patients were reported to start with lower TCR diversity than healthy donors.

Every patient had relapsed following autologous stem cell transplantation, and cohorts differed in brentuximab vedotin exposure. TCRdb's table, derived via immunoSEQ multiplex PCR, lists solely in-frame clones and lacks some. Altogether around 20,000 clones are present, more than 80% being singletons, with the ten largest covering 7.5% to 9.5%. On this clone itself: The antigen remains unidentified.

This clonotype originated in a human donor with classical Hodgkin lymphoma. This material consisted of peripheral blood mononuclear cells (PBMCs), taken before the second cycle of nivolumab.

The CDR3 coding sequence is TGTGCCAGCAGCTTTCTAAGACCGAGTGAGCAGTTCTTC. Its protein product is CASSFLRPSEQFF. The chain uses TRBV5-6 and TRBJ2-1; no firm D call. Trimming cost V 2 bases and J 9 bases, with 12 bases left between them. The germline V gene encodes CDR1 SGHDT and CDR2 YYEEEE. This CDR3 comprises 13 residues.